This TCR beta chain emerged from a study of T cell changes during pregnancy in multiple sclerosis. With 6 bases clipped from V and 1 base from J, the junction kept 7 bases outside the gene matches. This CDR3 has 16 residues. Germline CDR1 reads SNHLY; CDR2 reads FYNNEI. The data were produced by immunoSEQ multiplex PCR, yet TCRdb's version contains in-frame clones alone and is incomplete. This sample has 61,000 or so clones, with around 95% found just once. The sequences come from CD4+ T cells from peripheral blood mononuclear cells, collected before pregnancy. The TCR comes from a female donor with multiple sclerosis, enrolled in a pregnancy study. V gene TRBV2 combines with J gene TRBJ2-3; 10 bases agree with TRBD2. As DNA, the CDR3 is TGTGCCAGCAGCCCCGTAGGGACTAGCGGCACAGATACGCAGTATTTT. This translates into CASSPVGTSGTDTQYF.